These 25 T cell receptor beta chains came from one sample sequenced in a study of T cell changes during pregnancy in multiple sclerosis. Libraries were prepared by immunoSEQ multiplex PCR; TCRdb keeps only in-frame clonotypes and omits some of them. The sample yields 25,000 to 30,000 clones, roughly 89% seen once. The specimen was CD4+ T cells from peripheral blood mononuclear cells, collected in the second trimester of pregnancy. The receptors derive from a female donor with multiple sclerosis, enrolled in a pregnancy study.

This chain joins TRBV6-1 and TRBJ2-5, with D uncertain. The CDR3 has 13 amino acids. V was trimmed by 3 bases and J by 5 bases, leaving 10 bases between them. Germline lookup yields CDR1 MNHNS and CDR2 SASEGT. CDR3 region: CASSEVARETQYF. CDR3 nucleotides: TGTGCCAGCAGTGAGGTAGCACGCGAGACCCAGTACTTC.

This clone was detected only a few times. The chain recombines TRBV10-3 with TRBJ1-6; 9 bases are shared with TRBD1. The V gene's germline CDR1 is ENHRY and CDR2 SYGVKD. This CDR3 is 14 amino acids long. V trimming: 4 bases; J trimming: 5 bases; junction bases outside the gene matches: 0. The chain's CDR3 is CAISGDRDNSPLHF. CDR3 DNA: TGTGCCATCAGTGGGGACAGGGATAATTCACCCCTCCACTTT.

The rearrangement uses TRBV18 and TRBJ1-4; D gene uncertain. CDR3 size: 15 residues. V was trimmed by 2 bases and J by 6 bases, leaving 13 bases between them. Germline values: CDR1 KGHSH, CDR2 LQKENI. Here the CDR3 reads CASSPSAARDEKLFF. The CDR3 DNA reads as TGTGCCAGCTCACCATCTGCAGCGAGGGATGAAAAACTGTTTTTT.

CDR3 sequence reads: CASSLGGRIEAFF. In nucleotides, the CDR3 is TGTGCCAGCAGTCTCGGAGGGCGGATTGAAGCTTTCTTT. The genes are TRBV28 and TRBJ1-1; no firm D call. Germline CDR1 reads MDHEN; CDR2 reads SYDVKM. This CDR3 has 13 amino acids. Trimming pared 5 bases from V and 7 bases from J, leaving 14 bases between. Using reference TRBV28 and TRBJ1-1 for the parts outside the CDR3, the full variable domain is DVKVTQSSRYLVKRTGEKVFLECVQDMDHENMFWYRQDPGLGLRLIYFSYDVKMKEKGDIPEGYSVSREKKERFSLILESASTNQTSMYLCASSLGGRIEAFFGQGTRLTVV.

The chain couples TRBV5-1 to TRBJ1-3, with a weak D call TRBD1 (6 bases). Germline V gene sequence: CDR1 SGHRS, CDR2 YFSETQ. The ends were cut back, 4 bases at V and 0 bases at J, with 17 bases in the middle. This CDR3 region has 17 residues. CDR3 amino acids: CASSATGRGFSGNTIYF. The CDR3 nucleotides read TGCGCCAGCAGCGCCACAGGGAGGGGATTCTCTGGAAACACCATATATTTT. The full variable domain, rest sourced from reference TRBV5-1 and TRBJ1-3, is KAGVTQTPRYLIKTRGQQVTLSCSPISGHRSVSWYQQTPGQGLQFLFEYFSETQRNKGNFPGRFSGRQFSNSRSEMNVSTLELGDSALYLCASSATGRGFSGNTIYFGEGSWLTVV.

This clone has just a few counts. The rearrangement joins TRBV29-1 to TRBJ1-2; D is ambiguous. Germline V gives CDR1 SQVTM, CDR2 ANQGSEA. V was cut by 4 bases and J by 0 bases, with 6 bases left in between. The CDR3 has 12 amino acids. The CDR3 DNA reads TGCAGCGTTGGACACACTAACTATGGCTACACCTTC. It yields the protein CSVGHTNYGYTF.

This clone was seen just once. The rearrangement links TRBV28 to TRBJ2-2, with 11 bases identical to TRBD2. Germline CDR1 reads MDHEN; CDR2 reads SYDVKM. This CDR3 has 14 amino acids. CDR3 residues: CAQRGLAATGELFF. For the CDR3, the DNA is TGTGCTCAAAGGGGACTAGCGGCCACCGGGGAGCTGTTTTTT. The entire variable domain, with the rest obtained from reference TRBV28 and TRBJ2-2, is as follows: DVKVTQSSRYLVKRTGEKVFLECVQDMDHENMFWYRQDPGLGLRLIYFSYDVKMKEKGDIPEGYSVSREKKERFSLILESASTNQTSMYLCAQRGLAATGELFFGEGSRLTVL.

The chain joins TRBV7-2 to TRBJ1-2; D unresolved. CDR1 SGHTA and CDR2 FQGNSA come from the germline V gene. Trimming took 5 bases from V and 0 from J, leaving 7 bases between them. The CDR3 has 13 amino acids. CDR3 residues: CASSLQPNYGYTF. In DNA form, the CDR3 reads TGTGCCAGCAGCCTACAGCCTAACTATGGCTACACCTTC.

This clone appeared a few times. The chain joins TRBV7-8 to TRBJ1-2; D unclear. Germline CDR1 is SGHVS and CDR2 is FQNEAQ. This CDR3 comprises 18 residues. Trimming cost V 2 bases and J 6 bases, with 25 bases left between them. CDR3 in DNA: TGTGCCAGCAGCTTACCCGCGGGTGCCCTACAGACAAGCAATGGCTACACCTTC. Translation gives CASSLPAGALQTSNGYTF. Full variable domain (remainder filled in from reference TRBV7-8 and TRBJ1-2): GAGVSQSPRYKVAKRGQDVALRCDPISGHVSLFWYQQALGQGPEFLTYFQNEAQLDKSGLPSDRFFAERPEGSVSTLKIQRTQQEDSAVYLCASSLPAGALQTSNGYTFGSGTRLTVV.

On this clone: Sequence at one end of the junction differs from germline and may be a read error. V usage is TRBV10-2 and J usage is TRBJ2-7; D remains unclear. Germline V gives CDR1 WSHSY, CDR2 SAAADI. CDR3 length equals 14 residues. In DNA form, the CDR3 reads TGCGCCAGCAGTCTAGACCGGAACTCCTACGGGCAGTACTTC. Translation: CASSLDRNSYGQYF.

As regards this clone: Relative to the germline gene, one junction end is altered; a read error may explain this. J is TRBJ1-1 and V is TRBV7-7; tentatively, D is TRBD1 (5 bases). This CDR3 spans 13 amino acids. Germline lookup yields CDR1 SSHAT and CDR2 FNYEAQ (reference sequence). Here the CDR3 reads CASSLDRNTEAFF. The CDR3 bases are TGTGCTAGCAGCTTAGACAGGAACACTGAAGCTTTCTTT.

In this sample, this clone turned up once. CDR3 DNA: TGTGCCAGCTCACCACGACAGTACGAGCAGTACTTC. Protein product: CASSPRQYEQYF. The V gene is TRBV18, the J gene TRBJ2-7, with a possible D match to TRBD1 (5 bases). CDR1 and CDR2 from the germline V gene are KGHSH and LQKENI. The V end lost 1 base, the J end lost 4 bases, and 5 bases lay between the germline ends. The CDR3 is 12 residues long.

This chain uses TRBV28 with TRBJ2-7, with 8 bases that match TRBD1. Germline V gives CDR1 MDHEN, CDR2 SYDVKM. The CDR3 is 13 residues long. V was clipped by 4 bases and J by 6 bases; unmatched bases: 5. CDR3 residues: CASSSGTGVEQYF. CDR3 nucleotides: TGTGCCAGCAGTTCCGGGACAGGCGTCGAGCAGTACTTC.

The chain joins TRBV10-3 to TRBJ1-3; 9 bases are shared with TRBD1. V dropped 10 bases and J dropped 0; count of bases not matched to a gene: 7. Germline V lookup: CDR1 ENHRY, CDR2 SYGVKD. The CDR3 is made up of 15 amino acids. CDR3 DNA: TGTGCCACCCAGACAGGGGGGAACTCTGGAAACACCATATATTTT. Its translation: CATQTGGNSGNTIYF.

The chain carries TRBV7-9 and TRBJ2-7; 9 bases align to TRBD2. With 5 bases clipped from V and 2 bases from J, the junction kept 10 bases outside the gene matches. The CDR3 is 16 amino acids. Germline-derived CDR1 and CDR2 are SEHNR and FQNEAQ (reference sequence). The CDR3 region is CASSLSLAGAAYEQYF. The CDR3 DNA is TGTGCCAGCAGCCTCTCTTTAGCGGGGGCCGCCTACGAGCAGTACTTC.

The chain carries TRBV30 and TRBJ1-1; D remains ambiguous. Germline CDR1 and CDR2: GTSNPN and SVGIG (reference sequence). Trimming removed 0 bases at V and 3 bases at J, with 5 bases between. The CDR3 runs to 12 residues. The CDR3 loop is CAWSVQDTEAFF. CDR3 nucleotide sequence: TGTGCCTGGAGTGTTCAGGACACTGAAGCTTTCTTT. Full variable domain (missing parts from reference TRBV30 and TRBJ1-1): SQTIHQWPATLVQPVGSPLSLECTVEGTSNPNLYWYRQAAGRGLQLLFYSVGIGQISSEVPQNLSASRPQDRQFILSSKKLLLSDSGFYLCAWSVQDTEAFFGQGTRLTVV.

The J gene is TRBJ1-3, the V gene TRBV5-4; D is unresolved. Germline V gene sequence: CDR1 SGHNT, CDR2 YYREEE (reference sequence). CDR3 length equals 17 residues. The V end was cut by 0 bases, the J end by 2 bases, with 15 bases between. CDR3 in amino acids: CASSLGEARGPGNTIYF. Written as DNA, the CDR3 is TGTGCCAGCAGCTTGGGAGAGGCAAGAGGTCCTGGAAACACCATATATTTT.

The V call is TRBV28, the J call TRBJ1-2, with D possibly TRBD1 on 6 matching bases. This CDR3 spans 12 amino acids. Trimming took off 5 bases at V and 8 bases at J, with 12 bases between the two ends. Germline V gives CDR1 MDHEN, CDR2 SYDVKM. CDR3 residues: CASSGNRDGYTF. The CDR3 DNA is TGTGCCAGCAGTGGGAACAGGGACGGCTACACCTTC.

The chain uses TRBV5-1 and TRBJ1-1, with 8 positions matching TRBD1. CDR1 SGHRS and CDR2 YFSETQ come from the germline V gene. This CDR3 has 13 amino acids. J lost 5 bases, V lost 4 bases, and 4 bases had no gene match. The CDR3 protein is CASSQGALTEAFF. CDR3 nucleotides: TGCGCCAGCAGCCAGGGGGCCCTTACTGAAGCTTTCTTT. Filled out from reference TRBV5-1 and TRBJ1-1, the complete variable domain reads KAGVTQTPRYLIKTRGQQVTLSCSPISGHRSVSWYQQTPGQGLQFLFEYFSETQRNKGNFPGRFSGRQFSNSRSEMNVSTLELGDSALYLCASSQGALTEAFFGQGTRLTVV.

This sequence joins TRBV9 and TRBJ1-2, with no clear D. Germline values: CDR1 SGDLS, CDR2 YYNGEE. Trimming cost V 0 bases and J 8 bases, with 11 bases left between them. The CDR3 consists of 13 residues. CDR3 sequence reads: CASSVEPGEGYTF. CDR3 bases: TGTGCCAGCAGCGTAGAGCCCGGGGAAGGCTACACCTTC.

This clone appeared once. This chain uses TRBV13 with TRBJ1-6, with TRBD1 matching 7 bases. This CDR3 is 15 amino acids long. With 5 bases clipped from V and 6 bases from J, the junction kept 7 bases outside the gene matches. CDR1 PRHDT and CDR2 FYEKMQ come from the germline V gene (reference sequence). CDR3 sequence: CASSPPTGRNSPLHF. Written as DNA, the CDR3 is TGTGCCAGCAGCCCCCCGACAGGGCGTAATTCACCCCTCCACTTT.

This clone was observed once. The chain has TRBV6-6 and TRBJ2-5; D perhaps matches TRBD2 (5 bases). Germline values: CDR1 MNHNY, CDR2 SVGAGI (reference sequence). The CDR3 extends over 12 amino acids. V lost 7 bases to trimming and J lost 5 bases, with 11 bases between them. The DNA for the CDR3 is TGTGCCAGCAAGGGAGCCCCGGAGACCCAGTACTTC. Its protein is CASKGAPETQYF.

This chain uses TRBV6-5 with TRBJ2-4; 9 nucleotides agree with TRBD1. The germline CDR1 and CDR2 sequences are MNHEY and SVGAGI. The CDR3 is made up of 15 amino acids. Trimming removed 5 bases from V and 9 bases from J; junction bases left unmatched: 11. DNA for the CDR3: TGTGCCAGCAGTCCCGGACCCGGGACAGGGAGCATTCAGTACTTC. Translation gives CASSPGPGTGSIQYF.

This clone was counted between two and nine times. This sequence joins TRBV7-2 and TRBJ1-2; D is unresolved. The CDR3 length is 12 residues. Trimming cost V 5 bases and J 4 bases, with 8 bases left between them. Germline values: CDR1 SGHTA, CDR2 FQGNSA. CDR3 DNA: TGTGCCAGCAGCGCGGGGTTCTATGGCTACACCTTC. Translation gives CASSAGFYGYTF.

This chain connects TRBV28 to TRBJ1-4; 7 nucleotides align to TRBD1. This CDR3 has 14 residues. V was clipped by 5 bases and J by 5 bases; unmatched bases: 5. The germline CDR1 and CDR2 sequences are MDHEN and SYDVKM. The CDR3 loop is CASSPGTDNEKLFF. The CDR3 DNA reads as TGTGCCAGCAGTCCCGGGACAGACAATGAAAAACTGTTTTTT.